The 5 T cell receptor beta chains in this list originate from one sample, sequenced in a study of T cell repertoires in cytomegalovirus infection (dated by TCRdb to between 2018 and 2021). These reads were obtained on an Illumina HiSeq 1500. TCRdb applied fastp at Q25 and MiXCR to the public reads, then kept only in-frame beta chains. Identical CDR3 protein sequences are pooled into one entry, listed with their most common genes and DNA. The sample yields around 900,000 distinct CDR3 sequences; approximately 33% were counted once. The ten top clones hold 13% of the sample. According to the study, the label for this sample's treatment or condition signals: in vitro stimulation with specific CMV peptide epitopes to enrich CMV-specific T cells. These receptors have no known antigen. Specimen: cultured CD8+ T cells from PBMCs, collected from culture after CMV antigen stimulation. The receptors were gathered from a human donor in good health (CMV status not recorded). Some clones in this sample may be carry-over from other donors' samples.

The V and J genes are TRBV27 and TRBJ1-2; unclear D gene. Germline assignment: CDR1 MNHEY and CDR2 SMNVEV (reference sequence). V was pared by 7 bases and J by 6 bases, with 15 bases between. The CDR3 is 13 residues long. The CDR3 bases are TGTGCCAGCACCTCGGGAGGCCTCGATGGCTACACCTTC. Protein: CASTSGGLDGYTF.

The chain uses TRBV12-3 or TRBV12-4 and TRBJ1-6, with D unclear. CDR3 length: 14 amino acids. V was trimmed by 3 bases and J by 5 bases, leaving 8 bases between them. The CDR3: CASSFSQNNSPLHF. The CDR3 DNA reads TGTGCCAGCAGTTTTTCACAGAATAATTCACCCCTCCACTTT.

This chain joins TRBV19 and TRBJ2-1; 8 positions match TRBD1. This CDR3 region has 15 residues. Germline trimming cut 1 base from V and 4 bases from J; bases unmatched to any gene: 3. CDR1 and CDR2 (germline): LNHDA, SQIVND (reference sequence). The CDR3 nucleotides are TGTGCCAGTAGTATAGGGACAGGGCATTACAATGAGCAGTTCTTC. Its translation: CASSIGTGHYNEQFF.

The rearrangement links TRBV7-6 to TRBJ2-5; D is unclear. Germline values: CDR1 SGHVS, CDR2 FNYEAQ. V was cut by 1 base and J by 7 bases, with 16 bases left in between. The CDR3 covers 15 residues. The CDR3 region is CASSLEVDPRVTQYF. The CDR3 DNA reads as TGTGCCAGCAGCTTAGAGGTAGACCCTAGGGTGACCCAGTACTTC.

J is TRBJ1-2 and V is TRBV5-1, with 9 bases matching TRBD1. Germline V gene sequence: CDR1 SGHRS, CDR2 YFSETQ. V shed 3 bases, J shed 5 bases, and the junction held 5 bases outside the gene matches. The CDR3 contains 14 residues. The CDR3 bases are TGCGCCAGCAGCTATTCGACAGGGGGGTATGGCTACACCTTC. Residues: CASSYSTGGYGYTF.